This record concerns one TCR beta chain sequence. Germline assignment: CDR1 DFQATT and CDR2 SNEGSKA (reference sequence). The CDR3 loop spans 16 amino acids. V shed 6 bases, J shed 6 bases, and the junction held 13 bases outside the gene matches. The source of the sample is a study of breast tumors, draining lymph nodes, adjacent tissues. TCRdb re-analysed the multiplex PCR reads in MiXCR, keeping a single row per CDR3 protein. The data contain about 17,000 distinct CDR3 sequences, about 60% of them seen just once; the ten biggest clones take up approximately 20%. Source material: tumor-adjacent breast tissue. This sequence was found in a female donor with breast cancer. Some clones in this sample may be carry-over from other donors' samples. The rearrangement links TRBV20-1 to TRBJ2-3; TRBD2 agrees at 12 bases. The CDR3 region is CSATRLAGALGDTQYF. The CDR3 DNA is TGCAGTGCCACCAGACTAGCGGGGGCCCTGGGGGATACGCAGTATTTT.